The 25 T cell receptor beta chains below were found in one sample sequenced in a study of regulatory T cells in long-lasting Graves disease. Specified time point: persistent/refractory GD, antithyroid drugs over 5 years with positive TRAb. The TCR library was made from RNA that had been extracted from PBMCs in TRIzol. Combining iRepertoire HTBI primers with Arm-PCR of CDR3 regions, the authors built TCR beta libraries. TCRdb reprocessed the multiplex PCR reads with MiXCR, giving one entry per CDR3 protein. The sample yields roughly 400,000 distinct CDR3 sequences, approximately 22% seen once. This specimen consisted of peripheral blood mononuclear cells (PBMCs), obtained when the disease was refractory, from a patient treated with antithyroid drugs. These receptors originate from a female donor with Graves disease.

This clonotype was counted many times. The chain joins TRBV27 to TRBJ2-5, with a weak D call TRBD1 (6 bases). Looked up from germline, CDR1 is MNHEY and CDR2 is SMNVEV (reference sequence). The length of the CDR3 is 13 residues. V was trimmed by 6 bases and J by 5 bases, leaving 13 bases between them. CDR3 in amino acids: CASSSGRGETQYF. Written as DNA, the CDR3 is TGTGCCAGCAGCTCGGGTAGGGGGGAGACCCAGTACTTC.

The chain employs TRBV28 and TRBJ1-5, with a possible D match to TRBD1 (5 bases). CDR1 MDHEN and CDR2 SYDVKM come from the germline V gene. V lost 6 bases to trimming and J lost 5 bases, with 20 bases between them. The CDR3 is 16 amino acids. CDR3 in DNA: TGTGCCAGCAGCTCCCTGAGGCAGGGAGGACATCAGCCCCAGCATTTT. It encodes CASSSLRQGGHQPQHF. Full variable domain (rest looked up from reference TRBV28 and TRBJ1-5): DVKVTQSSRYLVKRTGEKVFLECVQDMDHENMFWYRQDPGLGLRLIYFSYDVKMKEKGDIPEGYSVSREKKERFSLILESASTNQTSMYLCASSSLRQGGHQPQHFGDGTRLSIL.

This clonotype was recorded at least ten times. The V and J genes are TRBV28 and TRBJ1-6, with TRBD1 matching 9 bases. V trimming: 7 bases; J trimming: 9 bases; junction bases outside the gene matches: 16. This CDR3 has 17 residues. Looked up from germline, CDR1 is MDHEN and CDR2 is SYDVKM. The CDR3 protein is CASTVGGQGAGGSPLHF. The CDR3 DNA is TGTGCCAGCACCGTGGGGGGACAGGGTGCTGGTGGTTCACCCCTCCACTTT.

Only a few counts were recorded for this clonotype. The chain links TRBV5-5 to TRBJ2-4; a possible D gene is TRBD1 (5 bases). Between the trimmed V and J ends, which lost 4 bases and 8 bases, there was a span of 25 bases. The CDR3 sequence is 17 residues long. Germline loops: CDR1 SGHKS, CDR2 YYEKEE (reference sequence). This CDR3 is CASSLTLPGKGVDIQYF. As DNA, the CDR3 is TGTGCCAGCAGCCTGACCCTCCCGGGTAAAGGGGTAGACATTCAGTACTTC. The variable domain in full, with the rest retrieved from reference TRBV5-5 and TRBJ2-4, is DAGVTQSPTHLIKTRGQQVTLRCSPISGHKSVSWYQQVLGQGPQFIFQYYEKEERGRGNFPDRFSARQFPNYSSELNVNALLLGDSALYLCASSLTLPGKGVDIQYFGAGTRLSVL.

This clonotype was observed a few times. The chain links TRBV20-1 to TRBJ2-7, with TRBD2 matching 9 bases. With V trimmed by 3 bases and J by 4 bases, 7 bases remained unmatched. This CDR3 has 14 residues. Germline V gene lookup returns CDR1 DFQATT and CDR2 SNEGSKA (reference sequence). The CDR3 here is CSASIGTSRYEQYF. The CDR3, as DNA: TGCAGTGCTAGTATAGGGACTAGCAGGTACGAGCAGTACTTC.

The genes are TRBV3-1 and TRBJ1-3; a possible D gene is TRBD1 (5 bases). With 0 bases removed from V and 0 bases from J, the gap between germline ends came to 15 bases. CDR3 length: 18 amino acids. From germline, CDR1 is LGHDT and CDR2 YNNKEL (reference sequence). CDR3 sequence reads: CASSQDPPPDSSGNTIYF. CDR3 DNA sequence: TGTGCCAGCAGCCAAGATCCCCCTCCAGACAGCTCTGGAAACACCATATATTTT.

For this clonotype: The junction differs from germline at one of its ends, possibly a read error. This chain uses TRBV3-1 with TRBJ2-2; the D gene is possibly TRBD1 (5 bases). The CDR3 is 16 residues long. Germline values: CDR1 LGHDT, CDR2 YNNKEL (reference sequence). The CDR3 region is CASTQDQGGVTGELFF. The CDR3 DNA reads as TGTGCCAGCACCCAAGATCAGGGCGGCGTCACCGGGGAGCTGTTTTTT.

The chain couples TRBV24-1 to TRBJ2-3; no firm D call. Germline loops: CDR1 KGHDR, CDR2 SFDVKD. The length of the CDR3 is 13 residues. Trimming removed 9 bases from V and 0 bases from J, with 9 bases in between. The CDR3 DNA follows: TGTGCCACCGTTGGCAGTAGCACAGATACGCAGTATTTT. Translated, it gives CATVGSSTDTQYF.

This clonotype was picked up a small number of times. In DNA, the CDR3 is TGTGCCAGTAGTAATAGGGCAGAGACCCAGTACTTC. This sequence encodes CASSNRAETQYF. The gene calls are TRBV19 and TRBJ2-5; the D is unclear. The CDR3 sequence is 12 residues long. V was cut by 4 bases and J by 4 bases, with 7 bases left in between. Germline-derived CDR1 and CDR2 are LNHDA and SQIVND (reference sequence).

With respect to this clonotype: Just one base apart from a much larger clone, this may be a read error. The chain combines TRBV28 with TRBJ1-2; D might be TRBD1 (5 bases). The CDR3 contains 14 residues. The germline CDR1 and CDR2 sequences are MDHEN and SYDVKM. DNA for the CDR3: TGTGCCAACAGGACCCTAGGACAACTCTATGGCCACACCTTC. Amino acids: CANRTLGQLYGHTF.

V is TRBV30 and J is TRBJ2-7; D is ambiguous. This CDR3 has 12 amino acids. Germline-derived CDR1 and CDR2 are GTSNPN and SVGIG (reference sequence). The ends were cut back, 3 bases at V and 3 bases at J, with 9 bases in the middle. CDR3: CAWSYDLYEQYF. CDR3 in DNA: TGTGCCTGGAGCTATGACCTCTACGAGCAGTACTTC.

With regard to this clonotype: This could be a read error, since a much larger clone is one nucleotide away. This chain joins TRBV28 and TRBJ2-7; 11 bases align to TRBD2. The CDR3 has 15 residues. Germline values: CDR1 MDHEN, CDR2 SYDVKM. The chain's CDR3 is CASSLSLAGVYEQHF. The CDR3 bases are TGTGCCAGCAGTTTATCACTAGCGGGAGTCTACGAGCAGCACTTC.

This clonotype was found many times. The J gene is TRBJ1-5, the V gene TRBV27; D may be TRBD1 (5 bases). The CDR3 spans 14 residues. Trimming took 8 bases from V and 0 from J, leaving 11 bases between them. Germline V gene data show CDR1 as MNHEY and CDR2 as SMNVEV (reference sequence). In nucleotides, the CDR3 is TGTGCCAGCGCAGTGGGGGGTAGCAATCAGCCCCAGCATTTT. Translated: CASAVGGSNQPQHF.

This chain connects TRBV5-1 to TRBJ2-1, with D tentatively TRBD2 (6 bases). CDR1 SGHRS and CDR2 YFSETQ come from the germline V gene. This CDR3 has 15 residues. V gave up 3 bases and J gave up 6 bases, with 16 bases separating them. The CDR3 DNA follows: TGCGCCAGCAGCTGGGGCTCGGGACTCAGCAATGAGCAGTTCTTC. This gives the protein CASSWGSGLSNEQFF.

Turning to this clonotype: Germline and junction disagree at one end, which may indicate a read error. The chain combines TRBV5-5 with TRBJ2-2, with D tentatively TRBD2 (7 bases). Germline-derived CDR1 and CDR2 are SGHKS and YYEKEE (reference sequence). The CDR3 extends over 15 amino acids. The CDR3 here is CAGSLVGGRDGELFF. CDR3 DNA: TGTGCCGGCAGCTTGGTCGGGGGGCGGGACGGGGAGCTGTTTTTT.

This clonotype has ten or more counts. This chain uses TRBV6-1 with TRBJ2-5, with a possible D match to TRBD2 (5 bases). This CDR3 has 15 amino acids. Trimming stripped 5 bases from V and 5 bases from J, with 18 bases between. The germline gives CDR1 MNHNS, CDR2 SASEGT. CDR3 coding DNA: TGTGCCAGCAGTCGCCTAGGCGAGGGTAGCGAGACCCAGTACTTC. The encoded protein is CASSRLGEGSETQYF.

This clonotype turned up a few times. The rearrangement joins TRBV15 to TRBJ1-2; D possibly corresponds to TRBD1 (5 bases). Germline V CDR1 and CDR2: LNHNV, YYDKDF (reference sequence). V lost 1 base, J lost 8 bases, and 8 bases lay in between. The CDR3 has 12 amino acids. For the CDR3, the DNA is TGTGCCACCAGCAGAGGGGGGGAGGGCTACACCTTC. Translating it yields CATSRGGEGYTF.

With regard to this clonotype: An end of the junction differs from the germline gene, which may be a read error. The chain is built from TRBV30 and TRBJ2-2; no definite D call. CDR1 and CDR2 (germline): GTSNPN, SVGIG (reference sequence). The CDR3 has 14 amino acids. The CDR3 DNA reads TGTGCCCGGAGTTTACTGTGGAACACCGGGGAGCTGTTTTTT. It encodes CARSLLWNTGELFF.

The sample holds many counts of this clonotype. V usage is TRBV6-5 and J usage is TRBJ1-1; no definite D call. Germline V gives CDR1 MNHEY, CDR2 SVGAGI. This CDR3 spans 15 amino acids. With 0 bases removed from V and 3 bases from J, the gap between germline ends came to 11 bases. CDR3 in amino acids: CASSYSNMMDTEAFF. CDR3 nucleotides: TGTGCCAGCAGTTACTCGAACATGATGGACACTGAAGCTTTCTTT.

Ten or more counts support this clonotype. V usage is TRBV19 and J usage is TRBJ1-6; D gene unclear. V lost 3 bases, J lost 7 bases, and 13 bases lay in between. This CDR3 region has 15 residues. Germline CDR1 reads LNHDA; CDR2 reads SQIVND (reference sequence). CDR3 coding DNA: TGTGCCAGTAGTATTCAGCGGCAAAGCAATTCACCCCTCCACTTT. It translates to CASSIQRQSNSPLHF.

The V gene is TRBV3-1, the J gene TRBJ2-4, with D unresolved. CDR1 LGHDT and CDR2 YNNKEL come from the germline V gene (reference sequence). The CDR3 is made up of 14 amino acids. The V end lost 2 bases, the J end lost 7 bases, and 12 bases lay between the germline ends. CDR3 sequence: CASSQQSSFNIQYF. Here the CDR3 DNA reads TGTGCCAGCAGCCAACAATCGTCATTCAACATTCAGTACTTC.

This clonotype was counted ten times or more. This chain connects TRBV12-3 or TRBV12-4 to TRBJ1-1; D possibly corresponds to TRBD1 (6 bases). The CDR3 contains 14 residues. Trimming stripped 1 base from V and 2 bases from J, with 8 bases between. The CDR3 loop is CASSLGGRNTEAFF. The CDR3 DNA sequence: TGTGCCAGCAGTTTAGGGGGGCGAAACACTGAAGCTTTCTTT.

This clonotype was detected ten times or more. The genes are TRBV20-1 and TRBJ2-5; 9 bases are shared with TRBD1. The CDR3 contains 14 residues. Germline-derived CDR1 and CDR2 are DFQATT and SNEGSKA (reference sequence). V trimming: 3 bases; J trimming: 5 bases; junction bases outside the gene matches: 7. For the CDR3, the DNA is TGCAGTGCTAGTGGGACAGGGTCTCGTGAGACCCAGTACTTC. Its translation is CSASGTGSRETQYF.

The chain has TRBV7-9 and TRBJ1-1, with 8 bases aligning to TRBD1. Germline CDR1 and CDR2: SEHNR and FQNEAQ (reference sequence). Unmatched junction bases numbered 11, after V lost 5 bases and J lost 0 bases. This CDR3 comprises 17 residues. CDR3 coding DNA: TGTGCCAGCAGCGCCCGGGACAGGACGATCCTGAACACTGAAGCTTTCTTT. It specifies CASSARDRTILNTEAFF.

The count of this clonotype is one. A read error may be the cause here, since a much bigger clone is one base away. This sequence joins TRBV24-1 and TRBJ2-5; 8 bases are a match to TRBD1. Germline lookup yields CDR1 KGHDR and CDR2 SFDVKD. V was pared by 4 bases and J by 5 bases, with 11 bases of the junction left unmatched. The CDR3 consists of 16 residues. The CDR3 region is CATSDLGQGRVETQYF. DNA of the CDR3: TGTGCCACCAGTGACCTCGGACAGGGTCGGGTGGAGACCCAGTACTTC.